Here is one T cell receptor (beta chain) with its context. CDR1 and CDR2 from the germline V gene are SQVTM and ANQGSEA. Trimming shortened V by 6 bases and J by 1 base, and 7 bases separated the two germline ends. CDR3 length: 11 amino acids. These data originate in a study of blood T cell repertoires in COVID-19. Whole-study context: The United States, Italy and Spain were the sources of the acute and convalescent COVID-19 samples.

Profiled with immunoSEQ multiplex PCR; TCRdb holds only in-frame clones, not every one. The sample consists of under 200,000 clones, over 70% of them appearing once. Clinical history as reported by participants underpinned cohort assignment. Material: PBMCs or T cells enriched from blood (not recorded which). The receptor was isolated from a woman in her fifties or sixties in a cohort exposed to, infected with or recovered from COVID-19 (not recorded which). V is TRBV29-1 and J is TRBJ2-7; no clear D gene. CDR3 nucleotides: TGCAGCGTGCTGGCATCCTACGAGCAGTACTTC. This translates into CSVLASYEQYF.